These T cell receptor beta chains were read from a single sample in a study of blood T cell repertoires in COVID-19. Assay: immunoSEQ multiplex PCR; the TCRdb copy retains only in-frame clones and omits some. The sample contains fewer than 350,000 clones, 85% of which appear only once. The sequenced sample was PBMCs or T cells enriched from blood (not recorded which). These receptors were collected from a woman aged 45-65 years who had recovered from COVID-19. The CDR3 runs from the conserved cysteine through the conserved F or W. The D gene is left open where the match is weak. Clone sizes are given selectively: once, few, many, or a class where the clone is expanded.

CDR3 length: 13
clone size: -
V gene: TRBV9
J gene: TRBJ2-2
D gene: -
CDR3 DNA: TGTGCCAGCAGCATCCTGAACACCGGGGAGCTGTTTTTT
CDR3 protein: CASSILNTGELFF

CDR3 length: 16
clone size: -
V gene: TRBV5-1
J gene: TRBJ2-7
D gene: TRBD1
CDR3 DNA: TGCGCCAGCAGCCCGGCCACAGGGGTCCCCTCCTACGAGCAGTACTTC
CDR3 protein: CASSPATGVPSYEQYF

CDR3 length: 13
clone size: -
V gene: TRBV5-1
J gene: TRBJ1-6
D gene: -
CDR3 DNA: TGCGCCAGCAGTCGCTCCTATAATTCACCCCTCCACTTT
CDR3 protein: CASSRSYNSPLHF

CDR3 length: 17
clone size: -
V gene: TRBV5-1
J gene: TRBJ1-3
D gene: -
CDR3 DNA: TGCGCCAGCAGCTTCTATGGTGTCGCCGGCTCTGGAAACACCATATATTTT
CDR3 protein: CASSFYGVAGSGNTIYF

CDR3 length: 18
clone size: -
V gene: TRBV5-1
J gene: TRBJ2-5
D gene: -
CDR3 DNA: TGCGCCAGCAGCTTGTATTACTTGGGCAGAAAGTACCAAGAGACCCAGTACTTC
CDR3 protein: CASSLYYLGRKYQETQYF

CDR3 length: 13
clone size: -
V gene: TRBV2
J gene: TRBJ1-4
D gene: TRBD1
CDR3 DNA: TGTGCCAGCAGTAAGGGGACAGCTGAAAAACTGTTTTTT
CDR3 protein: CASSKGTAEKLFF

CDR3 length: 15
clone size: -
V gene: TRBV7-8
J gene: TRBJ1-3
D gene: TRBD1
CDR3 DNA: TGTGCCAGCAGCTCGGACAGGCCCGCTGGAAACACCATATATTTT
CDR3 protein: CASSSDRPAGNTIYF

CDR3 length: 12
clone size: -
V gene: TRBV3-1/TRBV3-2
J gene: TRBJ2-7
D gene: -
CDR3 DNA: TGTGCCAGCAGCCAAGCTGAGTCCGAGCAGTACTTC
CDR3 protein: CASSQAESEQYF

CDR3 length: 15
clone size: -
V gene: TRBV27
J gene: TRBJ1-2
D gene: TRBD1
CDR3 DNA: TGTGCCAGCAGTTTATCGACAGGGGGCGCAGATGGCTACACCTTC
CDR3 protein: CASSLSTGGADGYTF

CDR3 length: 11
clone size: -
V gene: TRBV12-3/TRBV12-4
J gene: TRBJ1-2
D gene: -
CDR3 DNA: TGTGCCAGCAGTTTCGGCGGGGGCTACACCTTC
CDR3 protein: CASSFGGGYTF

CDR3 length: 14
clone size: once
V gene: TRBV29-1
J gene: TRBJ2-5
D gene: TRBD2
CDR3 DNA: TGCAGCGTCGCCCGGGCGGGAGGGGTAGAGACCCAGTACTTC
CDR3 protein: CSVARAGGVETQYF

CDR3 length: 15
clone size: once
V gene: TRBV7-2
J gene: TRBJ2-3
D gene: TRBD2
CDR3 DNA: TGTGCCAGCAGCTCAAGGTTAGCGGGATTGGATACGCAGTATTTT
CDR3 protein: CASSSRLAGLDTQYF

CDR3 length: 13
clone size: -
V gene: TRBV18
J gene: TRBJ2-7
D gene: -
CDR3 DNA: TGTGCCAGCTCACCGCTCCAGGGTTACGAGCAGTACTTC
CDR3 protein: CASSPLQGYEQYF

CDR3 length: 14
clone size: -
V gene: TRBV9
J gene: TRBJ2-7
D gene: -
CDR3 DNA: TGTGCCAGCAGCGTCGGACAAATAGACTACGAGCAGTACTTC
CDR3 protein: CASSVGQIDYEQYF

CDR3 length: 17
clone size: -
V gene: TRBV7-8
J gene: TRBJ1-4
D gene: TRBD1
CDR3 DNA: TGTGCCAGCAGCATCTCCCGGACAGGGGATTTTAATGAAAAACTGTTTTTT
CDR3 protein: CASSISRTGDFNEKLFF

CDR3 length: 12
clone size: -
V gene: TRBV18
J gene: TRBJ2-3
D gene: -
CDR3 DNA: TGTGCCAGCTCTGGGCAAGGAGATACGCAGTATTTT
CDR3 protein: CASSGQGDTQYF

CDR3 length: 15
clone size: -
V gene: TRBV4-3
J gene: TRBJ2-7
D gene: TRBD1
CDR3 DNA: TGCGCCAGCAGCCAGTTCCACAGGGGAAACTACGAGCAGTACTTC
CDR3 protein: CASSQFHRGNYEQYF

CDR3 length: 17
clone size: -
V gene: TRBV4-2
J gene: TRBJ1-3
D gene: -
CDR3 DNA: TGTGCCAGCAGCCAAGACCGCAGGTTTGGCTCTGGAAACACCATATATTTT
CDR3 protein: CASSQDRRFGSGNTIYF

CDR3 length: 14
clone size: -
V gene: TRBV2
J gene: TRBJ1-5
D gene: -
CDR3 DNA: TGTGCCAGCAGTTCGCAGAAAGGCAATCAGCCCCAGCATTTT
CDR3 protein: CASSSQKGNQPQHF

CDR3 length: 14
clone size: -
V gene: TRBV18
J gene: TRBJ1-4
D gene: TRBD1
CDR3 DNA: TGTGCCAGCTCACCGACAGGGGGTAATGAAAAACTGTTTTTT
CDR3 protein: CASSPTGGNEKLFF

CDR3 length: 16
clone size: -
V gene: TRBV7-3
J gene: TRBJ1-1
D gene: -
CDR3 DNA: TGTGCCAGCAGCTTAAATGCGGGGGGTACGAACACTGAAGCTTTCTTT
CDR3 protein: CASSLNAGGTNTEAFF

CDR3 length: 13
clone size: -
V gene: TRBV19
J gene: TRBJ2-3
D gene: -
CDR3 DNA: TGTGCCAGTAGTATCTACAGCCTAGATACGCAGTATTTT
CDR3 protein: CASSIYSLDTQYF

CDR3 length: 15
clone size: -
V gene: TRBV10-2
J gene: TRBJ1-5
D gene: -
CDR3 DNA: TGCGCCAGCAGTGATGGCAATGATAGCAATCAGCCCCAGCATTTT
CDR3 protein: CASSDGNDSNQPQHF

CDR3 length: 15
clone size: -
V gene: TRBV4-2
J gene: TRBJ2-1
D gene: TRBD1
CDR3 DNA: TGTGCCAGCAGCCACCAGGACAGGGGAATCGATGAGCAGTTCTTC
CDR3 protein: CASSHQDRGIDEQFF

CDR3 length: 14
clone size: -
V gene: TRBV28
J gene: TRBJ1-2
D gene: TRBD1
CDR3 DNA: TGTGCCAGCCAGACCGGGACAGACCCGTATGGCTACACCTTC
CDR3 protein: CASQTGTDPYGYTF

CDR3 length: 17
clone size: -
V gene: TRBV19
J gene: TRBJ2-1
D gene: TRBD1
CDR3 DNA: TGTGCCAGTAGTATTGGGACAGGCCTTCGCTCCTACAATGAGCAGTTCTTC
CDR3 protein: CASSIGTGLRSYNEQFF

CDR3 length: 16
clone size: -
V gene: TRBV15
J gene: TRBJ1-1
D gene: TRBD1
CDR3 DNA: TGTGCCACCAGCAGAGACCGGGACAGGGCGAACACTGAAGCTTTCTTT
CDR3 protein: CATSRDRDRANTEAFF

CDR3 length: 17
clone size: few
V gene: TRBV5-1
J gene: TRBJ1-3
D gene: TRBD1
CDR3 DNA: TGCGCCAGCAGCTTGGTCGGGACAGGCAAATATGGAAACACCATATATTTT
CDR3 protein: CASSLVGTGKYGNTIYF

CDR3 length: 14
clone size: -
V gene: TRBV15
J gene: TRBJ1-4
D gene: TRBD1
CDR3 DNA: TGTGCCACCAGTCGACGGACAGGGAGTGAAAAACTGTTTTTT
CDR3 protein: CATSRRTGSEKLFF

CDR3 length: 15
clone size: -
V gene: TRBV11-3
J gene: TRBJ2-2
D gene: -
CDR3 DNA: TGTGCCACGGCCAGGAGAGCGGCCAACACCGGGGAGCTGTTTTTT
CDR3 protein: CATARRAANTGELFF

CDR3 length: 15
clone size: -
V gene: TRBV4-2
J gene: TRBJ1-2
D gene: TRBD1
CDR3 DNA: TGTGCCAGCAGCCCTGGACAGGCCCAAGAAGCTGGCTACACCTTC
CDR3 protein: CASSPGQAQEAGYTF

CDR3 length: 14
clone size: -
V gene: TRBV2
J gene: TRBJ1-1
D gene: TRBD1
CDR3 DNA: TGTGCCAGTTCGACAGGGGTGAGGAACACTGAAGCTTTCTTT
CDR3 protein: CASSTGVRNTEAFF